The 23 T cell receptor beta chains below were found in one sample sequenced in a study of early T cells in non-severe SARS-CoV-2 infection. TCRdb reprocessed the 5' RACE reads via MiXCR and lists one record per CDR3 protein. This sample has roughly 65,000 distinct CDR3 sequences, with approximately 10% found just once. The sample consisted of whole blood. The source of these receptors is an adult who was a healthcare worker with PCR-confirmed SARS-CoV-2 infection or an uninfected control (not recorded which).

The sample holds a few counts of this clonotype. The chain employs TRBV6-4 and TRBJ2-3; 7 nucleotides line up with TRBD2. The CDR3 totals 15 residues. V lost 5 bases and J lost 2; bases outside the gene matches: 7. From germline, CDR1 is MRHNA and CDR2 SNTAGT. The CDR3 sequence is CASSSTSASTDTQYF. The DNA for the CDR3 is TGTGCCAGCAGTTCCACTAGCGCTTCCACAGATACGCAGTATTTT.

This clonotype was seen a handful of times. The V and J genes are TRBV20-1 and TRBJ2-7; perhaps TRBD2 as D (5 bases). V gave up 3 bases and J gave up 2 bases, with 8 bases separating them. The length of the CDR3 is 12 residues. Germline-derived CDR1 and CDR2 are DFQATT and SNEGSKA (reference sequence). DNA of the CDR3: TGCAGTGCTAGTGACGGGACCTACGAGCAGTACTTC. Residues: CSASDGTYEQYF.

This clonotype has more than one count but fewer than ten. The rearrangement uses TRBV27 and TRBJ2-3; D remains ambiguous. Trimming left V 7 bases short and J 4 bases short, with 15 bases between. The CDR3 spans 14 residues. CDR1 MNHEY and CDR2 SMNVEV come from the germline V gene (reference sequence). CDR3 amino acids: CASKSRRRPDTQYF. CDR3 in DNA: TGTGCCAGCAAAAGTAGACGCAGACCAGATACGCAGTATTTT.

This clonotype was counted between two and nine times. The gene calls are TRBV12-3 or TRBV12-4 and TRBJ2-3, with TRBD2 matching over 7 bases. The CDR3 covers 13 residues. The ends lost 3 bases at V and 6 bases at J; junction bases unmatched: 3. CDR3 sequence: CASSLGGVDTQYF. The CDR3 bases are TGTGCCAGCAGTTTGGGGGGGGTGGATACGCAGTATTTT.

The chain joins TRBV7-9 to TRBJ2-3; the D gene is possibly TRBD2 (5 bases). CDR1 SEHNR and CDR2 FQNEAQ come from the germline V gene (reference sequence). The CDR3 is 14 residues long. V was trimmed by 6 bases and J by 3 bases, leaving 13 bases between them. CDR3 protein: CASSWRSGTDTQYF. The CDR3 DNA reads TGTGCCAGCAGTTGGCGGAGCGGAACAGATACGCAGTATTTT. The variable domain in full, with the rest retrieved from reference TRBV7-9 and TRBJ2-3, is DTGVSQNPRHKITKRGQNVTFRCDPISEHNRLYWYRQTLGQGPEFLTYFQNEAQLEKSRLLSDRFSAERPKGSFSTLEIQRTEQGDSAMYLCASSWRSGTDTQYFGPGTRLTVL.

The rearrangement uses TRBV12-3 or TRBV12-4 and TRBJ2-7; D perhaps matches TRBD1 (5 bases). CDR3 size: 13 residues. The ends were cut back, 3 bases at V and 4 bases at J, with 10 bases in the middle. The CDR3 DNA is TGTGCCAGCAGTTTCGGCAGGGCTTACGAGCAGTACTTC. It encodes CASSFGRAYEQYF.

The chain is built from TRBV3-1 and TRBJ2-1; D remains ambiguous. From germline, CDR1 is LGHDT and CDR2 YNNKEL (reference sequence). Trimming removed 0 bases from V and 4 bases from J, with 7 bases in between. This CDR3 region has 14 residues. The CDR3 DNA reads TGTGCCAGCAGCCAAGAGGAGACTTACAATGAGCAGTTCTTC. Translating gives CASSQEETYNEQFF.

This clonotype was recorded a few times. V usage is TRBV9 and J usage is TRBJ2-1; 8 bases are a match to TRBD2. Germline assignment: CDR1 SGDLS and CDR2 YYNGEE. The ends lost 4 bases at V and 9 bases at J; junction bases unmatched: 6. The CDR3 loop spans 13 amino acids. CDR3 bases: TGTGCCAGCAGCATTAGCGGGAACTCTGAGCAGTTCTTC. Translation gives CASSISGNSEQFF.

This rearrangement joins TRBV20-1 to TRBJ2-4; TRBD1 aligns across 8 bases. Per the germline V gene, CDR1 is DFQATT and CDR2 is SNEGSKA (reference sequence). The CDR3 runs to 13 residues. J gave up 7 bases and V 6 bases, and 8 bases lay outside the gene matches. CDR3 sequence (DNA): TGCAGTGCGCCCCCAGGGGGCTGGAACATTCAGTACTTC. As protein: CSAPPGGWNIQYF.

In its sample, this clonotype was seen a few times. The CDR3 protein is CASSPGWGNDNEQFF. CDR3 sequence (DNA): TGTGCCAGCAGCCCAGGTTGGGGAAACGACAATGAGCAGTTCTTC. The V and J genes are TRBV5-4 and TRBJ2-1, with D unresolved. With 4 bases removed from V and 5 bases from J, the gap between germline ends came to 16 bases. CDR3 length: 15 residues. Germline V gene lookup returns CDR1 SGHNT and CDR2 YYREEE (reference sequence).

The chain employs TRBV12-3 or TRBV12-4 and TRBJ1-1; D uncertain. The CDR3 has 15 amino acids. V dropped 6 bases and J dropped 2 bases, with 16 bases sitting between them. CDR3 amino acids: CASSRAGPLNTEAFF. The DNA of the CDR3 is TGTGCCAGCAGCCGGGCCGGGCCTCTAAACACTGAAGCTTTCTTT.

Ten or more counts support this clonotype. CDR3 DNA: TGTGCCAGCAGCCTGGACAGTTACTACGAGCAGTACTTC. Encoded protein: CASSLDSYYEQYF. The V and J genes are TRBV7-9 and TRBJ2-7; tentatively, D is TRBD1 (6 bases). Germline CDR1 SEHNR, CDR2 FQNEAQ (reference sequence). The CDR3 is 13 amino acids. Trimming stripped 5 bases from V and 3 bases from J, with 11 bases between.

This clonotype has a handful of counts. The chain uses TRBV3-1 and TRBJ2-1; TRBD2 aligns across 7 bases. The CDR3 totals 16 residues. CDR1 is LGHDT, CDR2 YNNKEL, per germline (reference sequence). Trimming at V came to 0 bases and at J to 5 bases, leaving 7 bases not matched to a gene. This CDR3 reads CASSQDHSGTNNEQFF. CDR3 sequence (DNA): TGTGCCAGCAGCCAAGATCACAGCGGGACCAACAATGAGCAGTTCTTC.

The chain's CDR3 is CASSSGALSEKLFF. The CDR3 DNA reads TGTGCCAGCAGTTCAGGGGCTTTGAGCGAAAAACTGTTTTTT. This chain uses TRBV12-3 or TRBV12-4 with TRBJ1-4, with D perhaps matching TRBD1 (6 bases). Trimming pared 4 bases from V and 8 bases from J, leaving 14 bases between. CDR3 length: 14 amino acids.

This clonotype occurred many times. CDR3 nucleotides: TGCAGCGTCCGCAGGGGAAAGGCCGGCACAGATACGCAGTATTTT. This translates into CSVRRGKAGTDTQYF. This rearrangement joins TRBV29-1 to TRBJ2-3; a possible D gene is TRBD1 (6 bases). The V gene lost 6 bases and the J gene lost 1 base, with 17 bases spanning the gap. Germline V CDR1 and CDR2: SQVTM, ANQGSEA. CDR3 length equals 15 residues.

This clonotype was seen only a few times. The chain recombines TRBV20-1 with TRBJ2-3; D unclear. Trimming cost V 3 bases and J 0 bases, with 7 bases left between them. This CDR3 has 13 amino acids. Germline V CDR1 and CDR2: DFQATT, SNEGSKA (reference sequence). In DNA, the CDR3 is TGCAGTGCTAGTGTCGGGAGCACAGATACGCAGTATTTT. Translated, it gives CSASVGSTDTQYF.

This clonotype was recorded many times. This chain uses TRBV10-3 with TRBJ1-2, with 7 positions matching TRBD1. V lost 6 bases to trimming and J lost 2 bases; unmatched junction nucleotides: 3. CDR3 length: 13 amino acids. The germline V gene has CDR1 ENHRY and CDR2 SYGVKD. The CDR3 sequence: CAISSGQNYGYTF. The CDR3 DNA sequence: TGTGCCATCAGCTCGGGACAGAACTATGGCTACACCTTC.

Ten or more counts support this clonotype. The chain is built from TRBV10-3 and TRBJ2-2; TRBD2 matches 9 bases. This CDR3 is built from 16 residues. V trimming: 5 bases; J trimming: 2 bases; junction bases outside the gene matches: 6. Per the germline V gene, CDR1 is ENHRY and CDR2 is SYGVKD. The CDR3 region is CAISYLAGRNTGELFF. DNA of the CDR3: TGTGCCATCAGTTACCTAGCGGGACGTAACACCGGGGAGCTGTTTTTT.

The V call is TRBV7-7, the J call TRBJ2-3; 9 nucleotides agree with TRBD1. Trimming cost V 3 bases and J 4 bases; bases outside gene matches: 2. CDR1 is SSHAT, CDR2 FNYEAQ, per germline (reference sequence). The CDR3 loop spans 14 amino acids. DNA of the CDR3: TGTGCCAGCAGCTTGGACAGGGGCTCAGATACGCAGTATTTT. Encoded protein: CASSLDRGSDTQYF.

This chain joins TRBV15 and TRBJ1-5; D remains unclear. Looked up from germline, CDR1 is LNHNV and CDR2 is YYDKDF (reference sequence). This CDR3 comprises 10 residues. CDR3 in DNA: TGTGGATCACGCAATCAGCCCCAGCATTTT. Translating it yields CGSRNQPQHF.

This clonotype was detected a few times. The genes are TRBV11-2 and TRBJ2-3; TRBD2 agrees at 8 bases. The V gene end was trimmed by 5 bases and the J gene end by 2 bases; junction bases not matched to a gene: 9. The CDR3 runs to 16 residues. Germline CDR1 and CDR2: SGHAT and FQNNGV. The CDR3 is CASSLLLAGNTDTQYF. The CDR3 DNA sequence: TGTGCCAGCAGCCTTCTCTTAGCGGGGAACACAGATACGCAGTATTTT.

This clonotype was recorded a few times. The rearrangement joins TRBV20-1 to TRBJ2-1; weak D call: TRBD2 (6 bases). Looked up from germline, CDR1 is DFQATT and CDR2 is SNEGSKA (reference sequence). This CDR3 contains 13 residues. V shed 5 bases and J shed 3 bases, with 11 bases lying between them. The CDR3 nucleotides read TGCAGTGCTCACCGGGACTTCTACAATGAGCAGTTCTTC. Translation: CSAHRDFYNEQFF.

In this sample, this clonotype turned up many times. The chain links TRBV12-3 or TRBV12-4 to TRBJ1-5; 9 bases are a match to TRBD1. The CDR3 covers 14 residues. The J segment lost 6 bases and the V segment lost 6 bases, leaving 6 bases of the junction unmatched. The CDR3 reads CASRKTGGGQPQHF. The CDR3 DNA reads as TGTGCCAGCAGGAAGACAGGGGGAGGTCAGCCCCAGCATTTT.